Below, one TCR beta chain is given with its context. Its antigen is as yet unknown. The sample comes from a study of beta chain features in type 1 diabetes. Points from the study as a whole: Moderate yet significant TCRB CDR3 shortening was seen in Type 1 diabetes patients in all four CD4+ subsets. Across patients, naive, central memory and Treg TCRB repertoires exhibited apparently greater similarity than was observed across healthy donors.

The investigators reverse transcribed all of the isolated RNA, so they sequenced expressed TCRB transcripts. The repertoire was sequenced with immunoSEQ multiplex PCR; TCRdb's copy has only in-frame clones and lacks some. Here the sample spans hundreds of thousands of clones, over 10% being singletons. One heparinised blood draw, averaging about 120 mL, came from each donor. The CDR3 is made up of 15 amino acids. Germline V gene lookup returns CDR1 MDHEN and CDR2 SYDVKM. Trimming pared 3 bases from V and 5 bases from J, leaving 17 bases between. The sequence was collected from a man younger than 30 with type 1 diabetes. Sequenced: naive CD4+ T cells from blood. This sequence joins TRBV28 and TRBJ2-7; TRBD1 is a possible D gene (5 bases). This CDR3 reads CASSFTGIGADEQYF. CDR3 DNA: TGTGCCAGCAGTTTTACAGGAATAGGTGCGGACGAGCAGTACTTC. Full variable domain (missing parts from reference TRBV28 and TRBJ2-7): DVKVTQSSRYLVKRTGEKVFLECVQDMDHENMFWYRQDPGLGLRLIYFSYDVKMKEKGDIPEGYSVSREKKERFSLILESASTNQTSMYLCASSFTGIGADEQYFGPGTRLTVT.